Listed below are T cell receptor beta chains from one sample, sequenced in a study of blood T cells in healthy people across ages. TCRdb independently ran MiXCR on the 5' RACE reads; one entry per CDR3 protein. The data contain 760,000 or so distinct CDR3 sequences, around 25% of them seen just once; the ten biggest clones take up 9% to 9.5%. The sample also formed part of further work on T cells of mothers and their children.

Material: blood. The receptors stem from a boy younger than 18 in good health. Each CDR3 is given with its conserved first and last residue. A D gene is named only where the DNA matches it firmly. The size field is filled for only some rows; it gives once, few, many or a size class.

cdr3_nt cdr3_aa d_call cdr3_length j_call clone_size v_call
TGCGCCAGCAGCTTGGGACGGGGTCGAATCACAGATACGCAGTATTTT CASSLGRGRITDTQYF - 16 TRBJ2-3 - TRBV5-1
TGTGCCAGCAGGCAACTAGCGGGGAAAGAGACCCAGTACTTC CASRQLAGKETQYF TRBD2 14 TRBJ2-5 few TRBV6-1
TGTGCCAGCAGCCAAGAAATGACACCCCAAGAGACCCAGTACTTC CASSQEMTPQETQYF - 15 TRBJ2-5 - TRBV3-1
TGCAGCGCCTCTGACTCGCCCGGAAATGAGCAGTTCTTC CSASDSPGNEQFF - 13 TRBJ2-1 few TRBV29-1
TGCGCCAGCAGCTTGGCCGAGGCCGTCTACGAGCAGTACTTC CASSLAEAVYEQYF - 14 TRBJ2-7 many TRBV5-1
TGTGCCAGCATCGGGGGGGGTTACAATGAGCAGTTCTTC CASIGGGYNEQFF TRBD2 13 TRBJ2-1 - TRBV2
TGCGCCAGCAGCCAAGGGACTCTTAATGAGCAGTTCTTC CASSQGTLNEQFF - 13 TRBJ2-1 - TRBV4-3
TGCGCCAGCAGCCAAGTACTAGCGGGGGACTACGAGCAGTACTTC CASSQVLAGDYEQYF TRBD2 15 TRBJ2-7 few TRBV4-3
TGTGCCAGCAGCTTTAGCGGGGGAGGTGGCACAGATACGCAGTATTTT CASSFSGGGGTDTQYF TRBD2 16 TRBJ2-3 - TRBV7-2
TGTGCCAGCAGCCAAGAGAACTGGGCCTTGGGACTGGGAAATGTATATGAGCAGTACTTC CASSQENWALGLGNVYEQYF - 20 TRBJ2-7 few TRBV4-2
TGTGCCAGCAGTTTTTCTGCGGGAACTAGCACAGATACGCAGTATTTT CASSFSAGTSTDTQYF - 16 TRBJ2-3 - TRBV12-3/TRBV12-4
TGTGCCAGCAGTTATGAGGTCCCCTCTGGGGCCAACGTCCTGACTTTC CASSYEVPSGANVLTF - 16 TRBJ2-6 few TRBV6-5
TGTGCCAGCAGTTTCGGGGGACAGTACAATGAGCAGTTCTTC CASSFGGQYNEQFF - 14 TRBJ2-1 - TRBV12-3/TRBV12-4
TGTGCCAGCAGCCGGCGACCTAAACTAGGTCGGGTCTCCTACAATGAGCAGTTCTTC CASSRRPKLGRVSYNEQFF - 19 TRBJ2-1 few TRBV5-8
TGCGCCAGCAGGTGGGGCAGCGGAGAACCAGATACGCAGTATTTT CASRWGSGEPDTQYF - 15 TRBJ2-3 - TRBV5-1
TGTGCCAATAGAATGCCCGGGACAGGAGAAACCGGGGAGCTGTTTTTT CANRMPGTGETGELFF TRBD1 16 TRBJ2-2 - TRBV2
TGTGCCAGCAGTACCCCGGCAGGGGGCCCGTACGAGCAGTACTTC CASSTPAGGPYEQYF TRBD1 15 TRBJ2-7 - TRBV28
TGTGCCAGCAGCTCCGGGACTAGCGGATTATACAATGAGCAGTTCTTC CASSSGTSGLYNEQFF TRBD2 16 TRBJ2-1 - TRBV7-6
TGTGCTAGTGGTTTGGCCGCCGGGAACACTGAAGCTTTCTTT CASGLAAGNTEAFF - 14 TRBJ1-1 few TRBV12-5
TGTGCCAGCAGTTACTCTCTTGGAGAAGCTTTCTTT CASSYSLGEAFF - 12 TRBJ1-1 once TRBV6-2/TRBV6-3
TGTGCCAGCAGCCTCAGGGTCTACTACGAGCAGTACTTC CASSLRVYYEQYF - 13 TRBJ2-7 many TRBV14
TGTGCCAGCAGTGAACCGGGACATCCTATGAACACTGAAGCTTTCTTT CASSEPGHPMNTEAFF - 16 TRBJ1-1 few TRBV6-1
TGTGCCAGCAGTCCGGGAACTGGAAACACCATATATTTT CASSPGTGNTIYF - 13 TRBJ1-3 many TRBV7-3
TGTGCCAGCAGTTTTGATCTCCACTCCTACGAGCAGTACTTC CASSFDLHSYEQYF - 14 TRBJ2-7 - TRBV12-3/TRBV12-4
TGTGCCAGCCGAGGACTAGCGGGACCTACGGGGAATGAGCAGTTCTTC CASRGLAGPTGNEQFF TRBD2 16 TRBJ2-1 - TRBV25-1
TGCAGCGCCCAAGGGGGGGAAGAGACCCAGTACTTC CSAQGGEETQYF - 12 TRBJ2-5 - TRBV29-1
TGTGCCAGCAGCCCAGGGACCAGCAAAAGCGAGACCCAGTACTTC CASSPGTSKSETQYF - 15 TRBJ2-5 few TRBV7-2
TGTGCCAGCAGCTTAGTGGTAGGGGGCTTGGCTGAAGCTTTCTTT CASSLVVGGLAEAFF TRBD1 15 TRBJ1-1 few TRBV7-2
TGTGCCAGCAGCCGAGTCCTAGCGGAGTTAAGCACAGATACGCAGTATTTT CASSRVLAELSTDTQYF TRBD2 17 TRBJ2-3 - TRBV3-1
TGCAGCGTTGGGTCTAGCGGGGGCCTTGGGGCCGAGCAGTTCTTC CSVGSSGGLGAEQFF TRBD2 15 TRBJ2-1 - TRBV29-1
TGTGCCAGCAGCGCGGAGGGGGCAGGGGGCTACACCTTC CASSAEGAGGYTF TRBD1 13 TRBJ1-2 few TRBV6-5
TGCGCCAGCAGCCAACCCAGCGGGGGCGGGAATGAGCAGTTCTTC CASSQPSGGGNEQFF TRBD2 15 TRBJ2-1 - TRBV4-1
TGTGCCAGCAGCGTAGGACTAGCGGGAGGCGTCAACGAGCAGTACTTC CASSVGLAGGVNEQYF TRBD2 16 TRBJ2-7 - TRBV9
TGTGCCAGCGATGCTTCATACGGGGGAACGGGAGAGCAGTACTTC CASDASYGGTGEQYF - 15 TRBJ2-7 few TRBV2
TGCAGCGTTGATCCCAGGGGCTACAATGAGCAGTTCTTC CSVDPRGYNEQFF - 13 TRBJ2-1 - TRBV29-1
TGTGCCAGCAGTGGCGGACAGGTCTACGAGCAGTACTTC CASSGGQVYEQYF TRBD1 13 TRBJ2-7 few TRBV6-1
TGCGCCAGCAGCCCGGAAGGCGGAACGCAGGAGCAGTTCTTC CASSPEGGTQEQFF - 14 TRBJ2-1 - TRBV5-1
TGTGCCATCAGTGAGCCCCCGGGTCAAGAGACCCAGTACTTC CAISEPPGQETQYF - 14 TRBJ2-5 - TRBV10-3
TGTGCCAGCAGTTCCGCGCGGGCAGGGGAGCTGTTTTTT CASSSARAGELFF - 13 TRBJ2-2 - TRBV2
TGTGCCAGCAGCTCCTTAAATGAGACCCAGTACTTC CASSSLNETQYF - 12 TRBJ2-5 few TRBV7-3
TGCGCCAGCAGCTTGGGACAGGGCTCGCTAGCGGGAGTATCTAACTACGAGCAGTACTTC CASSLGQGSLAGVSNYEQYF TRBD2 20 TRBJ2-7 - TRBV5-1
TGTGCCACCAGTGACCGTGACCCTTACAAGCAAGAGACCCAGTACTTC CATSDRDPYKQETQYF - 16 TRBJ2-5 - TRBV24-1
TGTGCCAGCAGCCAAGATACGGGTTTTAACTATGGCTACACCTTC CASSQDTGFNYGYTF - 15 TRBJ1-2 - TRBV4-2
TGTGCCAGCAGTGAAGTGGAGACAGGGGGCCCGCGGGAGGCAATCCAAGAGACCCAGTACTTC CASSEVETGGPREAIQETQYF TRBD1 21 TRBJ2-5 - TRBV2
TGTGCCAGCAGTGGTGGGGGCGGGGGGCGAATCTCCTACGAGCAGTACTTC CASSGGGGGRISYEQYF TRBD2 17 TRBJ2-7 - TRBV28
TGTGCCAGCAGTGATTGGCAGGACCACAATGAGCAGTTCTTC CASSDWQDHNEQFF - 14 TRBJ2-1 few TRBV2
TGTGCCAGCAGCTTACTGCCGGGTGCCACTGAAGCTTTCTTT CASSLLPGATEAFF - 14 TRBJ1-1 - TRBV7-9
TGTGCCAGCAGTGAGACAGATCTAGGGGAGGAAAAACTGTTTTTT CASSETDLGEEKLFF - 15 TRBJ1-4 - TRBV12-3/TRBV12-4
TGCAGTGCTAGGACCGGGACAGGGATCAATGAGCAGTTCTTC CSARTGTGINEQFF TRBD1 14 TRBJ2-1 - TRBV20-1
TGCGCCAGCAGCCAAGAATTCGAGCTAGCGGGAGGTGACAATGAGCAGTTCTTC CASSQEFELAGGDNEQFF TRBD2 18 TRBJ2-1 few TRBV4-1
TGTGCCAGCAGCCCCGGGGGAGTAGGGTACGAAAAACTGTTTTTT CASSPGGVGYEKLFF - 15 TRBJ1-4 few TRBV7-2
TGTGCCAGCAGGAGGGGGACCGATAATAACTATGGCTACACCTTC CASRRGTDNNYGYTF - 15 TRBJ1-2 - TRBV6-6